This T cell receptor (beta chain) was retrieved from a study of early T cells in non-severe SARS-CoV-2 infection. Whole-study context: It was bulk RNA from unsorted whole blood that was sequenced, and the chains were unpaired. Findings and caveats of the study: Using VDJdb, the matching emphasized anti-spike CD8 responses while missing private and CD4 specificities.

This clonotype was detected once. The antigen is unknown. As part of library construction, unique molecular identifiers were attached to individual cDNA molecules. Via MiXCR, TCRdb re-called the 5' RACE reads, giving one row per CDR3 protein. The sample has around 47,000 distinct CDR3 sequences; about 9.9% are singletons. What was sequenced was whole blood. The TCR sequence derives from an adult who was a healthcare worker with PCR-confirmed SARS-CoV-2 infection or an uninfected control (not recorded which).

CDR3 DNA sequence: TGTGCCAGCGGGAGGGGGACGGCTGGGGCCAACGTCCTGACTTTC. Its translation is CASGRGTAGANVLTF. The chain joins TRBV28 to TRBJ2-6; TRBD2 is a possible D gene (7 bases). V was trimmed by 8 bases and J by 2 bases, leaving 13 bases between them. This CDR3 contains 15 residues. The germline CDR1 and CDR2 sequences are MDHEN and SYDVKM. The full variable domain, completed using reference TRBV28 and TRBJ2-6, is DVKVTQSSRYLVKRTGEKVFLECVQDMDHENMFWYRQDPGLGLRLIYFSYDVKMKEKGDIPEGYSVSREKKERFSLILESASTNQTSMYLCASGRGTAGANVLTFGAGSRLTVL.